Given below is one T cell receptor beta chain in context. Germline V gene data show CDR1 as SGHRS and CDR2 as YFSETQ. V lost 0 bases to trimming and J lost 3 bases; unmatched junction nucleotides: 3. CDR3 length: 15 amino acids. This record comes from a study of blood T cell repertoires in COVID-19. Overall study context: COVID-19 samples, acute and convalescent, were from the United States, Italy and Spain. The cDNA or gDNA used as material had been derived from T cells, B-cell-depleted T cells, or PBMCs.

In the authors' workflow: Counts of nucleated cells, estimated from reference gene primer amplification, were obtained. The protocol was immunoSEQ multiplex PCR, while the TCRdb copy is restricted to in-frame clones and leaves out a portion. V, J and clone size are taken as reported in that table, and D and trimming were inferred from the DNA itself. Among tens of thousands of clones listed, 75% to 90% were seen once. This receptor was taken from a man younger than 40 with acute or convalescent COVID-19. The J gene is TRBJ1-2, the V gene TRBV5-1; TRBD1 agrees at 9 bases. The sample was peripheral blood. The CDR3 protein is CASSLEGTGYYGYTF. CDR3 sequence (DNA): TGCGCCAGCAGCTTGGAGGGGACAGGGTACTATGGCTACACCTTC.